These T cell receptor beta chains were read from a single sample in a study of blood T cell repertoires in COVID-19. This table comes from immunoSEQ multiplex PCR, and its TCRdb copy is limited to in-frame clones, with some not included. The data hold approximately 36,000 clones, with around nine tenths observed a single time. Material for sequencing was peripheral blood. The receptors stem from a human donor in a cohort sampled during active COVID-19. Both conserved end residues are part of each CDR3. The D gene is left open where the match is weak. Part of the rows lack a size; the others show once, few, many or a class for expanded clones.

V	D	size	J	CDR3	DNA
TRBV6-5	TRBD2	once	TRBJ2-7	CASSPMGGGPYEQYF	TGTGCCAGCAGCCCCATGGGGGGGGGTCCCTACGAGCAGTACTTC
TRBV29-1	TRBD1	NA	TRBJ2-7	CSVAGQGGTYEQYF	TGCAGCGTTGCGGGACAGGGAGGAACCTACGAGCAGTACTTC
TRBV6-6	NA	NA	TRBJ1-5	CASSPRGDSNQPQHF	TGTGCCAGCAGTCCCCGCGGGGATAGCAATCAGCCCCAGCATTTT
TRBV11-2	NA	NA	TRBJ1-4	CASMSAATGATNEKLFF	TGTGCCAGCATGAGTGCGGCGACGGGGGCAACTAATGAAAAACTGTTTTTT
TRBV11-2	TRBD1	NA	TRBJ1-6	CASSPNPTGGITAPLHF	TGTGCCAGCAGCCCGAACCCGACAGGGGGAATAACCGCACCCCTCCACTTT
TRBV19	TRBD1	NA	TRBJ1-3	CASRNTGESSGNTIYF	TGTGCCAGTAGAAATACAGGGGAGAGCTCTGGAAACACCATATATTTT
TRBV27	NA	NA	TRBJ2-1	CASSFPGGLSYNEQFF	TGTGCCAGCAGTTTCCCCGGGGGGCTCTCCTACAATGAGCAGTTCTTC
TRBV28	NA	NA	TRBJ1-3	CASSLGPSGNTIYF	TGTGCCAGCAGTTTGGGGCCCTCTGGAAACACCATATATTTT
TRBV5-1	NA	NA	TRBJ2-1	CASSPGAGQEQFF	TGCGCCAGCAGCCCCGGGGCGGGACAGGAGCAGTTCTTC
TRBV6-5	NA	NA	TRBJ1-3	CASIMGGSGNTIYF	TGTGCCAGCATAATGGGGGGCTCTGGAAACACCATATATTTT
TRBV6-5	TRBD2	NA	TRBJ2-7	CASSYRRGGYEQYF	TGTGCCAGCAGTTATCGGAGGGGAGGGTACGAGCAGTACTTC
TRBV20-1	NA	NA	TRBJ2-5	CSALKETQYF	TGCAGTGCTCTAAAGGAGACCCAGTACTTC
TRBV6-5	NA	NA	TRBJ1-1	CASRTDYNTEAFF	TGTGCCAGCAGGACGGACTATAACACTGAAGCTTTCTTT
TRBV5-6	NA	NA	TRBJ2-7	CASSKRGNSYEQYF	TGTGCCAGCAGCAAGAGGGGGAATTCCTACGAGCAGTACTTC
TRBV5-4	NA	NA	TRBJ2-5	CASTSRLGQETQYF	TGTGCCAGCACCTCCAGACTTGGTCAAGAGACCCAGTACTTC
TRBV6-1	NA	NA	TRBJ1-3	CASSENRARGNTIYF	TGTGCCAGCAGTGAAAACCGTGCTCGGGGAAACACCATATATTTT
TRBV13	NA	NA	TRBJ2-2	CASSPPTGLRTGELFF	TGTGCCAGCAGCCCCCCAACAGGGCTTAGGACCGGGGAGCTGTTTTTT
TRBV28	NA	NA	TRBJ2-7	CASSLLDSSYEQYF	TGTGCCAGCAGCCTACTGGACAGCTCCTACGAGCAGTACTTC
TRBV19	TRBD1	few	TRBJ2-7	CASSIGTGRSYEQYF	TGTGCCAGTAGTATAGGGACAGGGCGCTCCTACGAGCAGTACTTC
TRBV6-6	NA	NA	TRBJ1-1	CASSYDGGIIEAFF	TGTGCCAGCAGTTACGACGGCGGGATAATCGAAGCTTTCTTT
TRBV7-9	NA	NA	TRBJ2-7	CASSLVGEGGYEQYF	TGTGCCAGCAGCTTAGTGGGGGAAGGGGGCTACGAGCAGTACTTC
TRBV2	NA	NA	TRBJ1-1	CASSLQDGTEAFF	TGTGCCAGCAGTCTACAGGATGGCACTGAAGCTTTCTTT
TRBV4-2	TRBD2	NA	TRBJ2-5	CASSQRLAGGRETQYF	TGTGCCAGCAGCCAGCGACTAGCGGGGGGGAGGGAGACCCAGTACTTC
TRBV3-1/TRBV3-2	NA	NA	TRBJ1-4	CASSRQFATNEKLFF	TGTGCCAGCAGTCGACAGTTTGCAACTAATGAAAAACTGTTTTTT
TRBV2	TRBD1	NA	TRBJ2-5	CASSIGGLTQYF	TGTGCCAGCAGTATAGGGGGCTTGACCCAGTACTTC
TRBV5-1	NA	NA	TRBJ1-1	CASSSQTRTGEAFF	TGCGCCAGCAGCAGCCAGACAAGGACTGGTGAAGCTTTCTTT
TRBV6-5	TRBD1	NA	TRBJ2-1	CASRRQGFNEQFF	TGTGCCAGCAGAAGACAGGGATTCAATGAGCAGTTCTTC
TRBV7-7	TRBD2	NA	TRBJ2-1	CASSLRTSGVSYNEQFF	TGTGCTAGCAGCTTAAGGACTAGCGGGGTCTCCTACAATGAGCAGTTCTTC